The source of this T cell receptor beta chain is a study of vaccination effects on CD4 cells after COVID-19. Whole-study context: Samples that were drawn after vaccination came a median of 72 days after the second dose.

With the ViraFEST assay, the study expanded antigen-specific CD4+ T cells using viral peptide pools, then sequenced them. The culture ran for 10 days before CD4+ T cells were isolated. It was two doses of either the BNT162b2 or mRNA-1273 vaccine that participants received. Having tested negative for nucleocapsid antibodies, the vaccine recipients showed no prior SARS-CoV-2 infection. Half the medium was replaced with IL-2 medium on days 3 and 7. To note about this clone: What it binds is not known.

Per the germline V gene, CDR1 is SGDLS and CDR2 is YYNGEE. V shed 5 bases and J 4 bases; nucleotides not matched to a gene: 5. CDR3 length: 13 residues. Method: immunoSEQ multiplex PCR; TCRdb's copy keeps in-frame clones and lacks some. This sample carries about 16,000 clones, under 70% of them seen once, and the ten largest clones take around 9%. Sequenced here: CD4+ T cells from PBMCs cultured with SARS-CoV-2 spike peptides, sampled after COVID-19 vaccination. This rearrangement joins TRBV9 to TRBJ1-1, with TRBD1 matching over 7 bases. The receptor was isolated from a human donor who received a COVID-19 vaccine. The chain's CDR3 is CASSRGHGTEAFF. The CDR3 DNA reads as TGTGCCAGCAGTAGGGGGCATGGCACTGAAGCTTTCTTT.